This T cell receptor (beta chain) was retrieved from a study of cytomegalovirus exposure and HLA in healthy donors. Turning to the study itself: The platform used for the 120 validation repertoires matched that of the roughly 700 first-cohort repertoires, a later analysis reported.

A remark on this clone: Its antigen is unknown.

Germline-derived CDR1 and CDR2 are PRHDT and FYEKMQ (reference sequence). The V end lost 2 bases, the J end lost 0 bases, and 14 bases lay between the germline ends. This CDR3 is 16 amino acids long. Study observations and caveats: The finding came from a later analysis; first-cohort TCR clusters tended to co-occur in the 120 or so validation repertoires. The classifier reportedly diagnosed cytomegalovirus status with high sensitivity and specificity. The investigators catalogued 180 or so TCR beta chains as cytomegalovirus-associated.

Clones were read by immunoSEQ multiplex PCR, and TCRdb kept only the in-frame ones, dropping some. The table shows 150,000 to 200,000 clones, with about 82% occurring only once. The sample taken for sequencing was PBMCs. This chain uses TRBV13 with TRBJ2-7; possible D gene TRBD1, 5 bases. This TCR came from a woman younger than 30 in good health and CMV-seronegative. The DNA of the CDR3 is TGTGCCAGCAGCTTACGGTTGGACACCCACTCCTACGAGCAGTACTTC. It specifies CASSLRLDTHSYEQYF.